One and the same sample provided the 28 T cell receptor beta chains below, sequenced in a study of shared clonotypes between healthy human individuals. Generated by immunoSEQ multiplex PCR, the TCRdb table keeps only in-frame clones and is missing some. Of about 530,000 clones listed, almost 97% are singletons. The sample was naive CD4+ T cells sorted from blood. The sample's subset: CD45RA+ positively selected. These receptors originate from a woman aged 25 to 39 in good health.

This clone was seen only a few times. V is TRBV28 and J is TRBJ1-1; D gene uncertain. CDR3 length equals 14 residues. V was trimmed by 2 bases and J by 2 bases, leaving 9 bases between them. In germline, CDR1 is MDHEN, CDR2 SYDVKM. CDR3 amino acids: CASSLIPSNTEAFF. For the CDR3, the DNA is TGTGCCAGCAGTTTAATCCCCTCAAACACTGAAGCTTTCTTT.

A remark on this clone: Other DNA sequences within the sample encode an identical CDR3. CDR3 region: CASSLGQGDEKLFF. CDR3 DNA sequence: TGTGCCAGCAGCTTGGGACAGGGTGATGAAAAACTGTTTTTT. V gene TRBV11-2 combines with J gene TRBJ1-4; 9 nucleotides match TRBD1. CDR3 length: 14 residues. Germline CDR1 reads SGHAT; CDR2 reads FQNNGV. After removal of 3 bases from V and 6 bases from J, the junction contained 2 bases not matched to a gene.

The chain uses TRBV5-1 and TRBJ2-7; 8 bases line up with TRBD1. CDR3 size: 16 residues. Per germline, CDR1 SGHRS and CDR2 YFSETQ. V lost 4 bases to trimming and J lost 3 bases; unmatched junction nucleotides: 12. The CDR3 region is CASSPAVDRVFYEQYF. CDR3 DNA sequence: TGCGCCAGCAGCCCAGCTGTGGACAGGGTCTTCTACGAGCAGTACTTC.

This CDR3 reads CASSQAAGTDSNQPQHF. The CDR3 bases are TGTGCCAGCAGCCAGGCCGCCGGGACTGATAGCAATCAGCCCCAGCATTTT. V and J are TRBV7-9 and TRBJ1-5; D is perhaps TRBD1 (5 bases). CDR1 and CDR2 (germline): SEHNR, FQNEAQ (reference sequence). There are 17 residues in the CDR3. V lost 5 bases and J lost 0, with 17 bases in between.

This CDR3 is CASSPRRQSSGNTIYF. The CDR3 DNA is TGTGCCAGCAGTCCCCGGAGACAAAGCTCTGGAAACACCATATATTTT. The V and J genes are TRBV28 and TRBJ1-3, with D hard to call. The CDR3 runs to 16 residues. Deletions cut 5 bases from V and 0 bases from J, with 14 bases between. Germline-derived CDR1 and CDR2 are MDHEN and SYDVKM. Filled out from reference TRBV28 and TRBJ1-3, the complete variable domain reads DVKVTQSSRYLVKRTGEKVFLECVQDMDHENMFWYRQDPGLGLRLIYFSYDVKMKEKGDIPEGYSVSREKKERFSLILESASTNQTSMYLCASSPRRQSSGNTIYFGEGSWLTVV.

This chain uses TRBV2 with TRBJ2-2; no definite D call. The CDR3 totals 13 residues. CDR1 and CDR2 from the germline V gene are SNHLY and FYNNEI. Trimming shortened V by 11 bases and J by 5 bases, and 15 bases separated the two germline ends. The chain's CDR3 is CAHRPRETGELFF. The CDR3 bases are TGTGCCCACCGCCCGCGAGAAACCGGGGAGCTGTTTTTT.

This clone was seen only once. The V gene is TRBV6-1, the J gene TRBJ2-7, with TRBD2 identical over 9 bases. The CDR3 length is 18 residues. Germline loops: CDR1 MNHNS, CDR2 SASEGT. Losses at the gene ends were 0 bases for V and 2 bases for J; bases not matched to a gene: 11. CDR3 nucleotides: TGTGCCAGCAGTGAAGCGCGAGTACTAGCGGGCCCACCCTACGAGCAGTACTTC. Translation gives CASSEARVLAGPPYEQYF.

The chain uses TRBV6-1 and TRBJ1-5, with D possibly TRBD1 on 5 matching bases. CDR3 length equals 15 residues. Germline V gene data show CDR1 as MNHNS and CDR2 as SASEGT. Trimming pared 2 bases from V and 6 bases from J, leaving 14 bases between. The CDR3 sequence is CASSEWVGGAQPQHF. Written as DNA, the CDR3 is TGTGCCAGCAGTGAATGGGTCGGAGGGGCTCAGCCCCAGCATTTT.

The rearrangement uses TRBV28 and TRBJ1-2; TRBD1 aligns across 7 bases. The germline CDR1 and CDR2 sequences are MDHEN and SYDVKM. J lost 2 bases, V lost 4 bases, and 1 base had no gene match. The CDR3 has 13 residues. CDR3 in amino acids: CASSSDRNYGYTF. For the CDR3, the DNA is TGTGCCAGCAGTTCGGACAGGAACTATGGCTACACCTTC.

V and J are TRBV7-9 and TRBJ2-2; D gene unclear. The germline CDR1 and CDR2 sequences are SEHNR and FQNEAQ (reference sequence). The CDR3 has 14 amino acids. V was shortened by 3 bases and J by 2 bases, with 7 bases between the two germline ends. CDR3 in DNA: TGTGCCAGCAGCTTCGACATCAACACCGGGGAGCTGTTTTTT. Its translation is CASSFDINTGELFF.

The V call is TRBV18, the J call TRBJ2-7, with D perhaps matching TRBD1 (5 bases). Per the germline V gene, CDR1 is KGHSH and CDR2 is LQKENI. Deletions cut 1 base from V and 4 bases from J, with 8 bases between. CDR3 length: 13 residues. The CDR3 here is CASSPRAGYEQYF. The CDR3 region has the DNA TGTGCCAGCTCACCACGGGCAGGGTACGAGCAGTACTTC.

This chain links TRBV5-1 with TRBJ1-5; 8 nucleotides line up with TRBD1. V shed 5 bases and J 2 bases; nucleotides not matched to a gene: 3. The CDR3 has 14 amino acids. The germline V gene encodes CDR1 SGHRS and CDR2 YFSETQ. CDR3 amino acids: CASRQGAGNQPQHF. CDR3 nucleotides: TGCGCCAGCAGGCAGGGGGCGGGCAATCAGCCCCAGCATTTT.

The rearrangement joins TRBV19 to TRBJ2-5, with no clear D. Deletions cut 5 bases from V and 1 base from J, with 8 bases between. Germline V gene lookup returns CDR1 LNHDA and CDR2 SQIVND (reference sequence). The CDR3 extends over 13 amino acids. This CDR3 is CASSRSIQETQYF. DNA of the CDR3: TGTGCCAGTAGTCGGTCTATCCAAGAGACCCAGTACTTC.

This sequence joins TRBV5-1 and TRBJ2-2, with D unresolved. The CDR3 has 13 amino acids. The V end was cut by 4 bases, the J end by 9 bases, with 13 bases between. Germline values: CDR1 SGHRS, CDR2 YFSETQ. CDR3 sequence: CASSLLTGRELFF. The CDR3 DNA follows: TGCGCCAGCAGCCTCCTGACTGGCCGGGAGCTGTTTTTT.

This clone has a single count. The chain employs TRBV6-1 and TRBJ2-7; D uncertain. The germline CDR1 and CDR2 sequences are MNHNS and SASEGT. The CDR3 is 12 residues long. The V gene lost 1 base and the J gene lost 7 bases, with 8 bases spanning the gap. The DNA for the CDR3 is TGTGCCAGCAGTGAAGTCCCGGGTGAGCAGTACTTC. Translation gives CASSEVPGEQYF.

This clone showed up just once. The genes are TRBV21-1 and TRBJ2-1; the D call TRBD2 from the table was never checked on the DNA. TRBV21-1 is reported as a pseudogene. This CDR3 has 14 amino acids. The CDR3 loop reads CASRRLAGGCEQFF. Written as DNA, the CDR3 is TGTGCCAGCAGACGACTAGCGGGAGGATGTGAGCAGTTCTTC.

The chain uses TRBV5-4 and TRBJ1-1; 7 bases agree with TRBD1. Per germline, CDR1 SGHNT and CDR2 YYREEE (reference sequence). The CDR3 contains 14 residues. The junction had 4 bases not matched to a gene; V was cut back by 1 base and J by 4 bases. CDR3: CASSLHQGGTEAFF. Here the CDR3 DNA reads TGTGCCAGCAGCTTGCACCAGGGGGGCACTGAAGCTTTCTTT.

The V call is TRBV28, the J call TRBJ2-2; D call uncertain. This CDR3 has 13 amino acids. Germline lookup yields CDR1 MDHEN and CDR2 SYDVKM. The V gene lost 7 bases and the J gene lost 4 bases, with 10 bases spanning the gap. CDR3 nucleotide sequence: TGTGCCAGCATGCATGGGGTCACCGGGGAGCTGTTTTTT. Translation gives CASMHGVTGELFF. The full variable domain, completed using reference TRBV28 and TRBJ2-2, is DVKVTQSSRYLVKRTGEKVFLECVQDMDHENMFWYRQDPGLGLRLIYFSYDVKMKEKGDIPEGYSVSREKKERFSLILESASTNQTSMYLCASMHGVTGELFFGEGSRLTVL.

The CDR3 protein is CASSYRGNLYEQYF. Written as DNA, the CDR3 is TGTGCCAGCAGTTACAGAGGGAACCTCTACGAGCAGTACTTC. The chain has TRBV6-6 and TRBJ2-5; possibly TRBD2 for D (5 bases). TRBJ2-7 explains the end of the DNA better; the J call may be wrong. This CDR3 is built from 14 residues. Per germline, CDR1 MNHNY and CDR2 SVGAGI (reference sequence).

CDR3 in amino acids: CASSGGYLETQYF. CDR3 nucleotide sequence: TGTGCCAGCAGCGGGGGGTATTTGGAGACCCAGTACTTC. V is TRBV2 and J is TRBJ2-5; 7 bases line up with TRBD2. The CDR3 consists of 13 residues. Germline trimming cut 6 bases from V and 5 bases from J; bases unmatched to any gene: 6. Germline CDR1 and CDR2: SNHLY and FYNNEI.

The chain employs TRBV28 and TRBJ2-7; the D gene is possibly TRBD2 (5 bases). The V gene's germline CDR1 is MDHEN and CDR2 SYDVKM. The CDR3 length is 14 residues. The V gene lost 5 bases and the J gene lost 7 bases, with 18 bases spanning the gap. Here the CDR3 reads CASSLPLGTREQYF. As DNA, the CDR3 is TGTGCCAGCAGTCTACCCCTGGGCACTAGAGAGCAGTACTTC.

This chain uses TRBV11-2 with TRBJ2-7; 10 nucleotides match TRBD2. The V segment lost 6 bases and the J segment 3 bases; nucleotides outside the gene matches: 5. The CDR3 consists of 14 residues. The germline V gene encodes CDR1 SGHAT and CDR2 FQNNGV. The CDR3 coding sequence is TGTGCCAGCAGGGACCCTAGCGGGAGCTACGAGCAGTACTTC. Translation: CASRDPSGSYEQYF.

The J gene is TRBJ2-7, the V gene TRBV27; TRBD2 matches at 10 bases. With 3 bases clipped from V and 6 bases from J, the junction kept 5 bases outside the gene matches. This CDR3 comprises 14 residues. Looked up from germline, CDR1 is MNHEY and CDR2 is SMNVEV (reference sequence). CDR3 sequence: CASSFLAGASEQYF. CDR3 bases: TGTGCCAGCAGTTTTCTAGCGGGAGCTTCCGAGCAGTACTTC.

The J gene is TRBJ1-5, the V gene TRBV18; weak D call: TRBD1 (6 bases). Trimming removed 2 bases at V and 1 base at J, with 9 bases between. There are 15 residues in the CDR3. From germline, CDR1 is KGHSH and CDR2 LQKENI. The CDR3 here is CASSPYRDSNQPQHF. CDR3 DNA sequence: TGTGCCAGCTCACCATACAGGGACAGCAATCAGCCCCAGCATTTT.

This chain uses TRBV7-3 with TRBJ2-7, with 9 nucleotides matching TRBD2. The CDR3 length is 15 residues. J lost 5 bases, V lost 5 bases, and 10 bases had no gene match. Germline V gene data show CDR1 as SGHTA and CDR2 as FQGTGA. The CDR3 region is CASSPNSGSFDEQYF. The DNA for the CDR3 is TGTGCCAGCAGCCCTAATAGCGGGAGTTTTGACGAGCAGTACTTC.

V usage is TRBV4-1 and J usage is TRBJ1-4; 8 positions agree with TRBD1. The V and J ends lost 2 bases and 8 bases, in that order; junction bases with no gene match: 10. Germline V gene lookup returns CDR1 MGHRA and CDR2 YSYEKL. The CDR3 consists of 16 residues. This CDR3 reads CASSQLIRDRKEKLFF. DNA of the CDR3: TGCGCCAGCAGCCAACTTATCCGGGACAGGAAGGAAAAACTGTTTTTT.

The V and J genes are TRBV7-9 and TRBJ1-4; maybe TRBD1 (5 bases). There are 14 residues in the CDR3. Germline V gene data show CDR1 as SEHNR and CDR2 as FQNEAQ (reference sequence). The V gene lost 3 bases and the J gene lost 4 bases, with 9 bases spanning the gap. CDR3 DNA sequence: TGTGCCAGCAGCTTGGGGACTTATAATGAAAAACTGTTTTTT. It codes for CASSLGTYNEKLFF.

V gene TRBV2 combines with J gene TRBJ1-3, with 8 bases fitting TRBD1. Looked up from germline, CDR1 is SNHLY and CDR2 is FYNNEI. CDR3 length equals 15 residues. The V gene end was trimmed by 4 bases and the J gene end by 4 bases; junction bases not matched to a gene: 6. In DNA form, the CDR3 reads TGTGCCAGCAGTGGGCCCGCAGGGGGCGGAAACACCATATATTTT. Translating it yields CASSGPAGGGNTIYF. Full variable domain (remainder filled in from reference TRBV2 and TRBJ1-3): EPEVTQTPSHQVTQMGQEVILRCVPISNHLYFYWYRQILGQKVEFLVSFYNNEISEKSEIFDDQFSVERPDGSNFTLKIRSTKLEDSAMYFCASSGPAGGGNTIYFGEGSWLTVV.